These T cell receptor beta chains were read from a single sample in a study of cytomegalovirus exposure and HLA in healthy donors. Assay used: immunoSEQ multiplex PCR; TCRdb lists only in-frame clones, some missing. The sample has approximately 260,000 clones, around 90% seen once. Specimen: PBMCs. These receptors were collected from a girl aged 2-10 years in good health and CMV-seronegative. CDR3s include the opening cysteine and the closing phenylalanine or tryptophan.

V gene	J gene	CDR3 protein
TRBV6-5	TRBJ2-3	CASSYSLAGDTQYF
TRBV6-1	TRBJ1-5	CASSETGSQGGQPQHF
TRBV15	TRBJ1-5	CATSREGLYSNQPQHF
TRBV12-5	TRBJ2-1	CASGGSGKMNNEQFF
TRBV5-4	TRBJ1-1	CASSTRQGAAEAFF
TRBV7-9	TRBJ1-4	CASSRILVPQGFNEKLFF
TRBV7-3	TRBJ2-1	CASSLLAGAYNEQFF
TRBV7-9	TRBJ2-7	CASSSGVTYEQYF
TRBV9	TRBJ1-2	CASSAGLGGGPNGYTF
TRBV28	TRBJ1-1	CASSLVGGGNTEAFF
TRBV27	TRBJ1-5	CASSLLGQGAGQPQHF
TRBV19	TRBJ1-4	CASSTGQGEEKLFF
TRBV15	TRBJ1-5	CATSKGQKEQPQHF
TRBV15	TRBJ1-1	CATSRGGRGAFF
TRBV29-1	TRBJ1-2	CSVSGQGNYGYTF
TRBV7-5	TRBJ2-7	CVRSPGTSLTHHEQYF
TRBV15	TRBJ2-2	CATSPTGGTGELFF
TRBV28	TRBJ2-5	CASSQGRLETQYF
TRBV5-6	TRBJ2-7	CASSLRRSTSGSYEQYF
TRBV5-6	TRBJ1-1	CASSLDRQLEAFF
TRBV5-5	TRBJ1-5	CASSLQDNQPQHF
TRBV19	TRBJ2-3	CASKAAVGDTQYF
TRBV27	TRBJ2-1	CASSSVREDKGYNEQFF
TRBV6-5	TRBJ2-5	CASRDTGTPQETQYF
TRBV7-9	TRBJ2-3	CASSLFDRSTDTQYF
TRBV6-1	TRBJ1-5	CASSDYQSRGRHQPQHF
TRBV19	TRBJ2-7	CASSIEAGGLYEQYF
TRBV30	TRBJ2-7	CAWASAGPLYEQYF
TRBV5-4	TRBJ1-1	CASSQDSPGMNTEAFF
TRBV9	TRBJ1-5	CASSAGDRVQPQHF
TRBV13	TRBJ1-2	CASSPTLSTDTYGYTF
TRBV12-1	TRBJ1-5	CASPAGLSNQPQHF
TRBV6-6	TRBJ1-2	CASRDRGGQGARGYTF
TRBV28	TRBJ2-7	CASSLDNRDRGEQYF
TRBV2	TRBJ1-5	CASSVQGPGPQHF
TRBV5-6	TRBJ2-7	CASSGGLALGEQYF
TRBV5-4	TRBJ2-7	CASSKGQGVSYEQYF
TRBV27	TRBJ2-3	CASSFWGGGADTQYF
TRBV7-8	TRBJ1-1	CASSVSPPEAFF
TRBV2	TRBJ2-1	CATQRGGLYNEQFF
TRBV7-2	TRBJ2-1	CASSLALAGFYNEQFF
TRBV5-1	TRBJ1-3	CASSLTPGNTIYF
TRBV6-1	TRBJ2-7	CASSEFNSFIYEQYF
TRBV5-1	TRBJ2-5	CASSGGLAQETQYF
TRBV11-1	TRBJ2-5	CASSTGGVDTQYF
TRBV27	TRBJ1-6	CASKWEGSFSSPLHF
TRBV7-9	TRBJ1-4	CASTRTGFTTNEKLFF
TRBV5-6	TRBJ1-5	CASSLSRVNQPQHF
TRBV4-2	TRBJ2-5	CASSQDTGGSETQYF
TRBV7-6	TRBJ2-4	CASSLPGTGGNIQYF